This T cell receptor (beta chain) was profiled in a study of blood T cell repertoires in COVID-19. Overall study context: T cells, B-cell-depleted T cells, or PBMCs supplied cDNA or gDNA.

The table came from immunoSEQ multiplex PCR; TCRdb's copy has only in-frame clones and leaves some out. The repertoire consists of around 75,000 clones, with roughly 90% occurring once and the leading ten covering 2.5% to 3%. V lost 2 bases to trimming and J lost 7 bases; unmatched junction nucleotides: 8. Germline assignment: CDR1 SGDLS and CDR2 YYNGEE. The CDR3 extends over 16 amino acids. This TCR derives from a human donor in a cohort sampled during active COVID-19. The V gene is TRBV9, the J gene TRBJ2-1; 11 nucleotides line up with TRBD2. Sequencing was performed on peripheral blood. CDR3 sequence: CASSVRLAGGLNEQFF. CDR3 sequence (DNA): TGTGCCAGCAGCGTGAGGTTAGCGGGAGGGTTGAATGAGCAGTTCTTC. The entire variable domain, with the rest obtained from reference TRBV9 and TRBJ2-1, is as follows: DSGVTQTPKHLITATGQRVTLRCSPRSGDLSVYWYQQSLDQGLQFLIQYYNGEERAKGNILERFSAQQFPDLHSELNLSSLELGDSALYFCASSVRLAGGLNEQFFGPGTRLTVL.